These 10 T cell receptor beta chains were all obtained from the same sample, sequenced in a study of blood T cell repertoires in COVID-19. The table came from immunoSEQ multiplex PCR; TCRdb's copy has only in-frame clones and leaves some out. The sample records 330,000 or so clones, more than 75% being singletons. Material for sequencing was PBMCs or T cells enriched from blood (not recorded which). These receptors all come from a man in his forties in a cohort exposed to, infected with or recovered from COVID-19 (not recorded which).

The chain is built from TRBV6-5 and TRBJ1-2, with 7 bases identical to TRBD1. Unmatched junction bases numbered 9, after V lost 7 bases and J lost 4 bases. Per the germline V gene, CDR1 is MNHEY and CDR2 is SVGAGI. CDR3 length: 14 amino acids. In DNA form, the CDR3 reads TGTGCCAGCACAAAGCGACAGGGATCCTATGGCTACACCTTC. Translation: CASTKRQGSYGYTF.

The CDR3 DNA sequence: TGTGCCAGCAGTGAAAAGGGGCAGGGCGAGCAGTACTTC. Residues: CASSEKGQGEQYF. The chain uses TRBV6-1 and TRBJ2-7; tentatively, D is TRBD1 (5 bases). The V and J ends lost 2 bases and 6 bases respectively, with 11 bases between them. The CDR3 runs 13 residues. The V gene's germline CDR1 is MNHNS and CDR2 SASEGT.

The CDR3 nucleotides are TGTGCCAGTAGTATAGCTGTCGGTCCCTACGAGCAGTACTTC. Translated, it gives CASSIAVGPYEQYF. The rearrangement links TRBV19 to TRBJ2-7, with D unclear. Trimming removed 1 base at V and 2 bases at J, with 9 bases between. This CDR3 contains 14 residues. The V gene's germline CDR1 is LNHDA and CDR2 SQIVND (reference sequence).

This rearrangement joins TRBV4-1 to TRBJ1-1, with D perhaps TRBD1 (5 bases). Trimming stripped 0 bases from V and 6 bases from J, with 17 bases between. Looked up from germline, CDR1 is MGHRA and CDR2 is YSYEKL. CDR3 length: 16 residues. CDR3 region: CASSQDLGTGSSEAFF. The CDR3 region has the DNA TGCGCCAGCAGCCAAGATCTAGGCACAGGTTCCTCTGAAGCTTTCTTT.

The chain carries TRBV13 and TRBJ1-6, with 7 bases that match TRBD1. The CDR3 contains 16 residues. Germline V lookup: CDR1 PRHDT, CDR2 FYEKMQ (reference sequence). The V segment lost 4 bases and the J segment 10 bases; nucleotides outside the gene matches: 13. CDR3 sequence (DNA): TGTGCCAGCAGCTCGGAAAGACAGGGATCGACATCACCCCTCCACTTT. Translation: CASSSERQGSTSPLHF.

V gene TRBV5-1 combines with J gene TRBJ1-4, with D possibly matching TRBD1 (5 bases). Germline V CDR1 and CDR2: SGHRS, YFSETQ. CDR3 length: 14 residues. The V gene lost 5 bases and the J gene lost 5 bases, with 13 bases spanning the gap. The CDR3 DNA reads as TGCGCCAGCAGGGCAGACAGCCTCAATGAAAAACTGTTTTTT. It translates to CASRADSLNEKLFF.

This chain connects TRBV19 to TRBJ2-7; tentative D call: TRBD2 (5 bases). With 5 bases removed from V and 2 bases from J, the gap between germline ends came to 16 bases. This CDR3 spans 15 amino acids. Germline values: CDR1 LNHDA, CDR2 SQIVND (reference sequence). The CDR3 loop is CASSLQHYGTYEQYF. As DNA, the CDR3 is TGTGCCAGTAGTCTACAGCATTACGGGACCTACGAGCAGTACTTC.

The chain has TRBV3-1 (or the pseudogene TRBV3-2) and TRBJ2-1; D perhaps matches TRBD2 (7 bases). This CDR3 has 13 residues. Trimming pared 5 bases from V and 9 bases from J, leaving 14 bases between. Germline V lookup: CDR1 LGHDT, CDR2 YNNKEL (reference sequence). The CDR3 DNA reads as TGTGCCAGCAGCACTCAGGGGAGGGGTGAGCAGTTCTTC. Protein sequence: CASSTQGRGEQFF.

The genes are TRBV30 and TRBJ2-3; 8 bases line up with TRBD2. The J segment lost 3 bases and the V segment lost 2 bases, leaving 7 bases of the junction unmatched. Looked up from germline, CDR1 is GTSNPN and CDR2 is SVGIG (reference sequence). The CDR3 is 15 amino acids. The CDR3 DNA sequence: TGTGCCTGGAGTAAGACTAGCGCACAGACAGATACGCAGTATTTT. Encoded protein: CAWSKTSAQTDTQYF.

This sequence joins TRBV27 and TRBJ1-2, with TRBD1 as a possible D gene (5 bases). The germline gives CDR1 MNHEY, CDR2 SMNVEV (reference sequence). CDR3 size: 13 residues. V was shortened by 3 bases and J by 2 bases, with 7 bases between the two germline ends. In DNA, the CDR3 is TGTGCCAGCAGTTTTTCAGGGAACTATGGCTACACCTTC. The encoded protein is CASSFSGNYGYTF.